The entry below gives a single TCR beta chain sequence along with its context. Its antigen is unknown. This entry comes from a study of cytomegalovirus exposure and HLA in healthy donors. J was trimmed by 0 bases and V by 2 bases; bases with no gene match: 0. The germline V gene has CDR1 MNHNY and CDR2 SVGAGI (reference sequence). This CDR3 has 14 amino acids. It was with 60 Vbeta and 13 Jbeta primers that the PCR ran. Here immunoSEQ multiplex PCR was the method, and the copy in TCRdb shows in-frame clones only, minus some. The sample records 45,000 to 65,000 clones, roughly 85% being singletons. Broader study findings: Rarity held for most TCR sequences, but there were some public TCRs that occurred in many donors. Researchers left out some V segments, among them TRBV6-2 and TRBV6-3, as indistinguishable. Previously analyzed data showed that most TCR beta V segments were productive at a frequency of about 87% or about 30%. In a later analysis, 15,000 to 20,000 TCR beta sequences were associated with HLA alleles at 0.05 false discovery rate.

The sample was PBMCs. The TCR sequence derives from a man aged 25 to 45 in good health and CMV-seronegative. The chain uses TRBV6-6 and TRBJ1-1, with 7 bases that match TRBD1. DNA of the CDR3: TGTGCCAGCAGTTACGGGACAGTGAACACTGAAGCTTTCTTT. It encodes CASSYGTVNTEAFF.